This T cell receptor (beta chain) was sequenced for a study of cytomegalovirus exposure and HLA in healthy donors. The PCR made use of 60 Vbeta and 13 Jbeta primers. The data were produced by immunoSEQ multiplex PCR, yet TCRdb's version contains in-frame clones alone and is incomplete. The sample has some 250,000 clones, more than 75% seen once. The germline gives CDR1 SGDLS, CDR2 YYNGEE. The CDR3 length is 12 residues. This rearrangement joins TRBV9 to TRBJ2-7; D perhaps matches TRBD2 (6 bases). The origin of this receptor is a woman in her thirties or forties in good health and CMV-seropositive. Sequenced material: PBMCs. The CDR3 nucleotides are TGTGAGGGACCAGGGAGGAATTACGAGCAGTACTTC. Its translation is CEGPGRNYEQYF.